What follows are 17 T cell receptor beta chains derived from one specimen sequenced in a study of T-cell reconstitution after alpha-beta-depleted transplantation in children. For TCRbeta, the library was prepared with unique molecular identifiers. In TCRdb, the PCR reads were re-called with MiXCR into one record per CDR3 protein. The profile shows some 590,000 distinct CDR3 sequences, roughly a tenth of them singletons. The sequenced sample was PBMCs from the stem cell graft donor, obtained from the stem cell graft. The receptors were sampled from a human donor who donated a stem cell graft to a child with acute myeloid leukemia.

This clonotype was counted between two and nine times. This chain joins TRBV20-1 and TRBJ2-3; D is unclear. The CDR3 totals 16 residues. Germline V lookup: CDR1 DFQATT, CDR2 SNEGSKA (reference sequence). V lost 0 bases to trimming and J lost 4 bases, with 17 bases between them. The CDR3 loop reads CSARDQDATRPDTQYF. The DNA for the CDR3 is TGCAGTGCTAGAGATCAGGACGCAACCCGCCCAGATACGCAGTATTTT.

The CDR3, as DNA: TGTGCCAGCAGCGTAGGGACAGGGAGGATGATCTGGGGCTCCTACGAGCAGTACTTC. It is translated as CASSVGTGRMIWGSYEQYF. The chain is built from TRBV11-2 and TRBJ2-7, with TRBD1 matching over 9 bases. The germline V gene has CDR1 SGHAT and CDR2 FQNNGV. The V gene end was trimmed by 5 bases and the J gene end by 0 bases; junction bases not matched to a gene: 17. CDR3 size: 19 residues.

The chain recombines TRBV20-1 with TRBJ2-5; the D call may be TRBD1 or TRBD2 (5 bases each). V lost 4 bases to trimming and J lost 5 bases, with 20 bases between them. Per germline, CDR1 DFQATT and CDR2 SNEGSKA (reference sequence). The CDR3 covers 15 residues. As DNA, the CDR3 is TGCAGTGCTACGCAAACTAGTCCAGGGCGGGAGACCCAGTACTTC. This gives the protein CSATQTSPGRETQYF.

This clonotype has more than one count but fewer than ten. The V gene is TRBV6-5, the J gene TRBJ1-2, with TRBD1 identical over 10 bases. CDR3 length equals 17 residues. Germline loops: CDR1 MNHEY, CDR2 SVGAGI. With 4 bases clipped from V and 5 bases from J, the junction kept 13 bases outside the gene matches. The DNA of the CDR3 is TGTGCCAGCAGTTCCACGACAGGGGGCGAAATTATTTATGGCTACACCTTC. This codes for CASSSTTGGEIIYGYTF.

The chain uses TRBV6-2 or TRBV6-3 and TRBJ2-7; TRBD2 agrees at 7 bases. The CDR3 totals 15 residues. Germline V gene data show CDR1 as MNHEY and CDR2 as SVGEGT. V shed 7 bases and J 7 bases; nucleotides not matched to a gene: 16. CDR3 amino acids: CASNQRSSGPGEQYF. The CDR3, as DNA: TGTGCCAGCAACCAAAGGTCTAGCGGACCGGGGGAGCAGTACTTC.

This clonotype has more than one count but fewer than ten. This rearrangement joins TRBV6-2 or TRBV6-3 to TRBJ2-1; perhaps TRBD2 as D (6 bases). V was cut by 4 bases and J by 12 bases, with 13 bases left in between. The CDR3 has 12 residues. Germline CDR1 and CDR2: MNHEY and SVGEGT. Here the CDR3 reads CASSLPGEPQFF. The CDR3 nucleotides read TGTGCCAGCAGTTTACCGGGAGAACCGCAGTTCTTC.

The rearrangement links TRBV7-2 to TRBJ2-3; D perhaps matches TRBD1 (5 bases). The germline V gene has CDR1 SGHTA and CDR2 FQGNSA. This CDR3 contains 13 residues. V lost 7 bases and J lost 2, with 10 bases in between. The CDR3 reads CASTTGLTDTQYF. In DNA form, the CDR3 reads TGTGCCAGCACCACAGGTCTCACAGATACGCAGTATTTT.

The gene calls are TRBV5-4 and TRBJ1-2; D is possibly TRBD1 (6 bases). Germline assignment: CDR1 SGHNT and CDR2 YYREEE (reference sequence). The V gene lost 3 bases and the J gene lost 2 bases, with 11 bases spanning the gap. The CDR3 extends over 14 amino acids. The CDR3 nucleotides read TGTGCCAGCAGCTCTGGACAGAACAACTATGGCTACACCTTC. Translation: CASSSGQNNYGYTF.

This chain's CDR3 is CSATRQGRMNTEAFF. CDR3 nucleotides: TGCAGTGCTACTCGACAGGGCCGTATGAACACTGAAGCTTTCTTT. The rearrangement joins TRBV20-1 to TRBJ1-1, with 7 nucleotides matching TRBD1. J was trimmed by 0 bases and V by 4 bases; bases with no gene match: 8. The CDR3 totals 15 residues. Germline V CDR1 and CDR2: DFQATT, SNEGSKA (reference sequence).

This clonotype was detected ten times or more. V usage is TRBV6-1 and J usage is TRBJ2-3, with a tentative D call TRBD1 (5 bases). The CDR3 covers 14 residues. V gave up 7 bases and J gave up 0 bases, with 11 bases separating them. Germline CDR1 is MNHNS and CDR2 is SASEGT. The CDR3: CASTDRSSTDTQYF. The CDR3 DNA is TGTGCCAGCACCGACAGATCTAGCACAGATACGCAGTATTTT.

This rearrangement joins TRBV29-1 to TRBJ1-2; TRBD1 might be the D (5 bases). Germline values: CDR1 SQVTM, CDR2 ANQGSEA. This CDR3 spans 13 amino acids. Trimming pared 2 bases from V and 8 bases from J, leaving 15 bases between. For the CDR3, the DNA is TGCAGCGTTGAATCCGGGGGGTTGCGGGGCTACACCTTC. It translates to CSVESGGLRGYTF.

The genes are TRBV29-1 and TRBJ1-2, with D uncertain. The CDR3 totals 12 residues. Germline V CDR1 and CDR2: SQVTM, ANQGSEA. The V end lost 1 base, the J end lost 3 bases, and 6 bases lay between the germline ends. The CDR3, as DNA: TGCAGCGTTGAAGGGGGTTACTATGGCTACACCTTC. Protein sequence: CSVEGGYYGYTF.

This clonotype was observed a handful of times. The chain carries TRBV30 and TRBJ2-1, with 9 nucleotides matching TRBD2. Germline CDR1 and CDR2: GTSNPN and SVGIG (reference sequence). The CDR3 sequence is 14 residues long. Trimming at V came to 5 bases and at J to 4 bases, leaving 6 bases not matched to a gene. The CDR3 coding sequence is TGTGCCTGGTCGCGGGAGGGCCCGTACAATGAGCAGTTCTTC. It codes for CAWSREGPYNEQFF. Full variable domain (remainder filled in from reference TRBV30 and TRBJ2-1): SQTIHQWPATLVQPVGSPLSLECTVEGTSNPNLYWYRQAAGRGLQLLFYSVGIGQISSEVPQNLSASRPQDRQFILSSKKLLLSDSGFYLCAWSREGPYNEQFFGPGTRLTVL.

J is TRBJ1-3 and V is TRBV9; 8 bases are shared with TRBD1. The CDR3 covers 16 residues. The trim removed 4 bases at V and 4 bases at J, leaving 10 bases unmatched. Per germline, CDR1 SGDLS and CDR2 YYNGEE. In DNA form, the CDR3 reads TGTGCCAGCAGCTTATCCGGGACAGGAGGAGGAAACACCATATATTTT. Amino acids: CASSLSGTGGGNTIYF.

The J gene is TRBJ2-7, the V gene TRBV29-1, with 7 bases fitting TRBD1. The germline CDR1 and CDR2 sequences are SQVTM and ANQGSEA. V trimming: 4 bases; J trimming: 3 bases; junction bases outside the gene matches: 3. CDR3 length: 12 amino acids. The DNA of the CDR3 is TGCAGCGTTGTAACAGGGGTCTACGAGCAGTACTTC. Protein product: CSVVTGVYEQYF.

The chain joins TRBV6-2 or TRBV6-3 to TRBJ2-7; 7 bases agree with TRBD2. The CDR3 extends over 13 amino acids. CDR1 is MNHEY, CDR2 SVGEGT, per germline. J was trimmed by 2 bases and V by 7 bases; bases with no gene match: 5. The CDR3 reads CASILAGAYEQYF. In nucleotides, the CDR3 is TGTGCCAGCATTCTGGCGGGGGCCTACGAGCAGTACTTC.

The chain couples TRBV28 to TRBJ2-1; 12 bases align to TRBD2. The CDR3 loop spans 16 amino acids. In germline, CDR1 is MDHEN, CDR2 SYDVKM. V trimming: 1 base; J trimming: 8 bases; junction bases outside the gene matches: 6. In DNA form, the CDR3 reads TGTGCCAGCAGTTTATCGACTAGCGGGAGTAGGCATGAGCAGTTCTTC. Protein sequence: CASSLSTSGSRHEQFF.